The entry below gives a single TCR beta chain sequence along with its context. No antigen is known for it. The CDR3 is made up of 13 amino acids. Germline V lookup: CDR1 KGHSH, CDR2 LQKENI. Trimming took 5 bases from V and 3 from J, leaving 9 bases between them. Assay used: immunoSEQ multiplex PCR; TCRdb lists only in-frame clones, some missing. Here the sample spans roughly 120,000 clones, 70% to 90% being singletons. The data were obtained in a study of T cell responses to AZD1222 COVID-19 vaccine. Study-wide results and limits: Once two AZD1222 doses were given, Spike-specific TCR breadth and depth went up. Vaccine-related CD4 TCRs covered spike, predominating at 160-218 and 743-854. The sample set comprised mostly white British donors with more females, and clonal diversity was possibly underestimated. Within unmutated variant regions lay the reported targets of nearly half of spike-specific TCRs.

The sequence was collected from an adult in good health. The chain employs TRBV18 and TRBJ2-3, with a tentative D call TRBD1 (6 bases). Sequencing used peripheral blood, obtained on day 0 of AZD1222 vaccination. This CDR3 is CASSTGTTDTQYF. The CDR3 nucleotides are TGTGCCAGCTCAACTGGGACAACAGATACGCAGTATTTT.